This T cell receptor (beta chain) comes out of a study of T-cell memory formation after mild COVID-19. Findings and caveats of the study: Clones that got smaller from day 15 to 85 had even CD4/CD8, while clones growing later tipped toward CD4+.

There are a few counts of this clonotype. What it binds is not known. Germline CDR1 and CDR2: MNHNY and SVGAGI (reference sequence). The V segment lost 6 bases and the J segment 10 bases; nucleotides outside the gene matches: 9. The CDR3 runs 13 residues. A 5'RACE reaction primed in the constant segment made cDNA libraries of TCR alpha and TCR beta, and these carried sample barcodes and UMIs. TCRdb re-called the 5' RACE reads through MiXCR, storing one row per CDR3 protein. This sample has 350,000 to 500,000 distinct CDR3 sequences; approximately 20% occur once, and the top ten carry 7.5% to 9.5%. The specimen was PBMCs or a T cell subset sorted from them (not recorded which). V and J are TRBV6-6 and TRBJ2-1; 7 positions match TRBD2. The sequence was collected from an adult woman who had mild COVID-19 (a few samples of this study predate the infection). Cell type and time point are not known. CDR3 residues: CASSLGRGGEQFF. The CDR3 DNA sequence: TGTGCCAGCAGCCTAGGGAGGGGAGGCGAGCAGTTCTTC.